This T cell receptor (beta chain) was found in a study of cytomegalovirus exposure and HLA in healthy donors. Turning to the study itself: One earlier analysis, a look at 180 million or so T cells, found about 110 million unique TCR beta sequences.

PCR involved 60 Vbeta and 13 Jbeta primers. In the authors' methods: In a later analysis, of 70 million to 85 million unique beta chains, about 12 million appeared in at least two donors. This table comes from immunoSEQ multiplex PCR, and its TCRdb copy is limited to in-frame clones, with some not included. D and trimming were read from the DNA, whereas the V and J calls and clone size are those reported in that table. In the table there are over 200,000 clones, 75% to 80% of which are singletons. Unmatched junction bases numbered 6, after V lost 2 bases and J lost 3 bases. The CDR3 has 16 amino acids. CDR1 is MNHNY, CDR2 SVGAGI, per germline (reference sequence).

The rearrangement joins TRBV6-6 to TRBJ1-2; 10 nucleotides line up with TRBD1. This receptor was obtained from a male donor in good health and CMV-seronegative. Sequenced sample: PBMCs. The CDR3 region is CASSYRTGGVDYGYTF. The DNA for the CDR3 is TGTGCCAGCAGTTACCGGACAGGGGGTGTTGACTATGGCTACACCTTC.